The present entry profiles one TCR beta chain with its context. Looked up from germline, CDR1 is SGHNT and CDR2 is YYREEE (reference sequence). Trimming removed 1 base from V and 7 bases from J, with 15 bases in between. This CDR3 is 15 amino acids long. This record belongs to a study of blood T cell repertoires in COVID-19. About the research overall: Specimens from acute and convalescent COVID-19 originated in the United States, Italy and Spain. From T cells, B-cell-depleted T cells, or PBMCs came the material, which was cDNA or gDNA.

Original methodology: Nucleated cell number was recorded as an estimate derived from reference gene primer amplification. TCRdb keeps only in-frame clones here, not all; method: immunoSEQ multiplex PCR. V and J calls and clone size follow that table, whereas D and trimming were derived from the DNA. The data show about 160,000 clones, less than 85% seen once. Enrollment of patients from Seattle took place during active infection, with longitudinal follow-up. The chain has TRBV5-4 and TRBJ2-1; D is perhaps TRBD1 (6 bases). Sequencing used peripheral blood. This clonotype was sampled from a woman aged 60 to 75 with COVID-19, enrolled during active disease. The CDR3 here is CASSLSGTGRNEQFF. CDR3 sequence (DNA): TGTGCCAGCAGCTTGAGCGGTACAGGGAGAAATGAGCAGTTCTTC. Based on the CDR3 plus reference TRBV5-4 and TRBJ2-1, the full variable domain is ETGVTQSPTHLIKTRGQQVTLRCSSQSGHNTVSWYQQALGQGPQFIFQYYREEENGRGNFPPRFSGLQFPNYSSELNVNALELDDSALYLCASSLSGTGRNEQFFGPGTRLTVL.